A selection of T cell receptor beta chains follows, all from one sample in a study of regulatory T cells in long-lasting Graves disease. MiXCR was run by TCRdb on the multiplex PCR reads, yielding one entry per CDR3 protein. This table holds about 540,000 distinct CDR3 sequences, about 13% found once. This sample also belongs to another study, concerning T cells in Graves' hyperthyroidism and ophthalmopathy.

The input for sequencing was peripheral blood mononuclear cells (PBMCs), taken at new diagnosis, from a patient treated with antithyroid drugs. These receptors all come from a man aged 25-40 years with Graves disease. CDR3s include the opening cysteine and the closing phenylalanine or tryptophan. Fields, in order: CDR3 protein, CDR3 DNA, J gene, D gene, clone size, V gene. The D gene is left open where the match is weak. Size is stated for part of the rows, as once, few or many counts, or as a class when the clone is expanded.

CDR3aa: CASSPPLIEPYNEQFF
CDR3nt: TGTGCCAGCAGTCCTCCGCTCATCGAACCCTACAATGAGCAGTTCTTC
j_gene: TRBJ2-1
d_gene: -
abundance: -
v_gene: TRBV3-1

CDR3aa: CASSTGQLSNQPQHF
CDR3nt: TGTGCCAGCAGTACGGGACAGCTTAGCAATCAGCCCCAGCATTTT
j_gene: TRBJ1-5
d_gene: TRBD1
abundance: many
v_gene: TRBV27

CDR3aa: CASSLGSEYEQYF
CDR3nt: TGTGCCAGCAGCTTAGGGAGCGAGTACGAGCAGTACTTC
j_gene: TRBJ2-7
d_gene: -
abundance: -
v_gene: TRBV7-3

CDR3aa: CATRSNSSYNEQFF
CDR3nt: TGTGCCACGAGATCAAATAGCTCCTACAATGAGCAGTTCTTC
j_gene: TRBJ2-1
d_gene: -
abundance: many
v_gene: TRBV24-1

CDR3aa: CASRMGPSNQPQHF
CDR3nt: TGTGCCAGCAGAATGGGTCCTAGCAATCAGCCCCAGCATTTT
j_gene: TRBJ1-5
d_gene: -
abundance: few
v_gene: TRBV27

CDR3aa: CASSLGGGSIYEQYF
CDR3nt: TGTGCCAGCAGTTTAGGCGGCGGGAGTATCTACGAGCAGTACTTC
j_gene: TRBJ2-7
d_gene: TRBD2
abundance: -
v_gene: TRBV27

CDR3aa: CSAFGHSYNEQFF
CDR3nt: TGCAGTGCCTTCGGGCATTCCTACAATGAGCAGTTCTTC
j_gene: TRBJ2-1
d_gene: -
abundance: many
v_gene: TRBV20-1

CDR3aa: CASSPRDRGLRTDTQYF
CDR3nt: TGTGCCAGTAGTCCTCGGGACAGGGGGCTTCGGACAGATACGCAGTATTTT
j_gene: TRBJ2-3
d_gene: TRBD1
abundance: many
v_gene: TRBV19

CDR3aa: CASSLVGGTGFGNEQFF
CDR3nt: TGTGCCAGCAGCTTAGTAGGCGGGACAGGGTTCGGGAATGAGCAGTTCTTC
j_gene: TRBJ2-1
d_gene: TRBD1
abundance: many
v_gene: TRBV7-2

CDR3aa: CSVEEGTDGKLFF
CDR3nt: TGCAGCGTTGAAGAGGGCACCGACGGGAAGCTGTTTTTT
j_gene: TRBJ2-2
d_gene: -
abundance: -
v_gene: TRBV29-1

CDR3aa: CATSDCKSSGGTREQYF
CDR3nt: TGTGCCACCAGTGATTGTAAAAGTTCGGGAGGAACCAGAGAGCAGTACTTC
j_gene: TRBJ2-7
d_gene: TRBD2
abundance: many
v_gene: TRBV24-1

CDR3aa: CASRPLGVHSDTQYF
CDR3nt: TGTGCCAGCAGACCACTAGGGGTTCATTCAGATACGCAGTATTTT
j_gene: TRBJ2-3
d_gene: -
abundance: many
v_gene: TRBV11-2

CDR3aa: CASRLAGGNNEQFF
CDR3nt: TGTGCCAGCAGATTAGCGGGAGGGAACAATGAGCAGTTCTTC
j_gene: TRBJ2-1
d_gene: TRBD2
abundance: many
v_gene: TRBV27

CDR3aa: CASSLGRVRTDTQYF
CDR3nt: TGCGCCAGCAGCTTGGGCAGGGTCCGGACAGATACGCAGTATTTT
j_gene: TRBJ2-3
d_gene: -
abundance: many
v_gene: TRBV5-1

CDR3aa: CASSQAGLAGVEQYF
CDR3nt: TGTGCCAGCAGCCAAGCGGGACTAGCGGGAGTCGAGCAGTACTTC
j_gene: TRBJ2-7
d_gene: TRBD2
abundance: -
v_gene: TRBV4-2

CDR3aa: CASSLVGWGNEQFF
CDR3nt: TGTGCCAGCAGTTTAGTAGGGTGGGGGAATGAGCAGTTCTTC
j_gene: TRBJ2-1
d_gene: -
abundance: many
v_gene: TRBV12-3/TRBV12-4

CDR3aa: CASCMGMNTEAFF
CDR3nt: TGTGCCAGCTGCATGGGGATGAACACTGAAGCTTTCTTT
j_gene: TRBJ1-1
d_gene: -
abundance: many
v_gene: TRBV7-9

CDR3aa: CASSRTAATNEKLFF
CDR3nt: TGTGCCAGCAGCCGGACGGCTGCAACTAATGAAAAACTGTTTTTT
j_gene: TRBJ1-4
d_gene: -
abundance: few
v_gene: TRBV14

CDR3aa: CASSSKPGVSYEQYF
CDR3nt: TGTGCCAGCAGTTCCAAACCCGGGGTGTCCTACGAGCAGTACTTC
j_gene: TRBJ2-7
d_gene: -
abundance: -
v_gene: TRBV6-5

CDR3aa: CASKTGTSGYNEQFF
CDR3nt: TGTGCCAGCAAAACCGGGACTAGCGGTTACAATGAGCAGTTCTTC
j_gene: TRBJ2-1
d_gene: TRBD2
abundance: many
v_gene: TRBV6-4

CDR3aa: CASSQDRGGYEQYF
CDR3nt: TGTGCCAGCAGCCAAGATCGAGGCGGTTACGAGCAGTACTTC
j_gene: TRBJ2-7
d_gene: -
abundance: once
v_gene: TRBV3-1

CDR3aa: CASSSSGTGAGEQYF
CDR3nt: TGTGCCAGCAGTTCGTCCGGGACAGGGGCAGGGGAGCAGTACTTC
j_gene: TRBJ2-7
d_gene: TRBD1
abundance: many
v_gene: TRBV6-2/TRBV6-3

CDR3aa: CSGNVAGGSSYEQYF
CDR3nt: TGCAGTGGAAACGTGGCGGGAGGGAGCTCCTACGAGCAGTACTTC
j_gene: TRBJ2-7
d_gene: TRBD2
abundance: -
v_gene: TRBV20-1

CDR3aa: CAWSVPGQGGADTQYF
CDR3nt: TGTGCCTGGAGTGTACCGGGACAGGGTGGCGCAGATACGCAGTATTTT
j_gene: TRBJ2-3
d_gene: TRBD1
abundance: -
v_gene: TRBV30

CDR3aa: CASSLMSSTDTQYF
CDR3nt: TGTGCCAGCAGCTTGATGTCCAGCACAGATACGCAGTATTTT
j_gene: TRBJ2-3
d_gene: -
abundance: -
v_gene: TRBV5-5

CDR3aa: CASQPSGRSQHTQYF
CDR3nt: TGTGCCAGCCAACCTAGCGGGAGGTCACAGCATACGCAGTATTTT
j_gene: TRBJ2-3
d_gene: TRBD2
abundance: many
v_gene: TRBV2

CDR3aa: CASSEVSSYEQYF
CDR3nt: TGTGCCAGCAGTGAAGTCAGCTCCTACGAGCAGTACTTC
j_gene: TRBJ2-7
d_gene: -
abundance: -
v_gene: TRBV6-1

CDR3aa: CASSRRPGASYEQYF
CDR3nt: TGTGCCAGCAGCAGAAGGCCCGGGGCCTCCTACGAGCAGTACTTC
j_gene: TRBJ2-7
d_gene: -
abundance: many
v_gene: TRBV11-3

CDR3aa: CASSEDNNQPQHF
CDR3nt: TGTGCCAGCAGTGAGGATAACAATCAGCCCCAGCATTTT
j_gene: TRBJ1-5
d_gene: -
abundance: many
v_gene: TRBV2

CDR3aa: CASSEARRAGF
CDR3nt: TGTGCCAGCAGTGAAGCCAGGAGGGCAGGCTTC
j_gene: TRBJ2-7
d_gene: -
abundance: many
v_gene: TRBV2

CDR3aa: CASTGRGAGAHNEQFF
CDR3nt: TGTGCCAGCACCGGGCGTGGCGCGGGAGCCCACAATGAGCAGTTCTTC
j_gene: TRBJ2-1
d_gene: TRBD2
abundance: -
v_gene: TRBV9

CDR3aa: CASGGGERTATVGANVLTF
CDR3nt: TGTGCCAGCGGAGGAGGGGAGAGGACAGCCACCGTTGGGGCCAACGTCCTGACTTTC
j_gene: TRBJ2-6
d_gene: -
abundance: many
v_gene: TRBV12-3/TRBV12-4

CDR3aa: CASSVSESEQFF
CDR3nt: TGTGCCAGCAGCGTTAGCGAATCAGAGCAGTTCTTC
j_gene: TRBJ2-1
d_gene: -
abundance: -
v_gene: TRBV7-9

CDR3aa: CASSDWGGYTF
CDR3nt: TGTGCCAGCAGTGACTGGGGTGGCTACACCTTC
j_gene: TRBJ1-2
d_gene: -
abundance: many
v_gene: TRBV2

CDR3aa: CASTAINRGGNEQYF
CDR3nt: TGTGCCAGCACCGCTATAAACAGGGGCGGTAACGAGCAGTACTTC
j_gene: TRBJ2-7
d_gene: TRBD1
abundance: few
v_gene: TRBV5-6

CDR3aa: CAISESISGIREKLFF
CDR3nt: TGTGCCATCAGTGAGTCGATATCAGGGATAAGGGAAAAACTGTTTTTT
j_gene: TRBJ1-4
d_gene: -
abundance: -
v_gene: TRBV10-3

CDR3aa: CASSRQGEDQPQHF
CDR3nt: TGTGCCAGCAGCCGACAGGGAGAAGACCAGCCCCAGCATTTT
j_gene: TRBJ1-5
d_gene: TRBD1
abundance: -
v_gene: TRBV7-9

CDR3aa: CASSLNTGTSQETQYF
CDR3nt: TGTGCCAGCAGCTTAAATACCGGGACTAGCCAAGAGACCCAGTACTTC
j_gene: TRBJ2-5
d_gene: TRBD2
abundance: -
v_gene: TRBV11-2

CDR3aa: CASSPLGLAHEQYF
CDR3nt: TGTGCCAGCAGCCCGCTCGGACTAGCGCACGAGCAGTACTTC
j_gene: TRBJ2-7
d_gene: TRBD2
abundance: many
v_gene: TRBV7-9

CDR3aa: CASSPMAANYGYAF
CDR3nt: TGTGCCAGCAGCCCCATGGCAGCGAACTATGGCTACGCCTTC
j_gene: TRBJ1-2
d_gene: -
abundance: few
v_gene: TRBV5-5

CDR3aa: CASSPPTGANYGYTF
CDR3nt: TGTGCCAGCAGTCCACCTACCGGGGCCAACTATGGCTACACCTTC
j_gene: TRBJ1-2
d_gene: -
abundance: many
v_gene: TRBV28

CDR3aa: CASSGQGGRNTEAFF
CDR3nt: TGTGCCAGCTCGGGACAGGGGGGCCGGAACACTGAAGCTTTCTTT
j_gene: TRBJ1-1
d_gene: TRBD1
abundance: -
v_gene: TRBV5-4

CDR3aa: CASSRPTGVNYNEQFF
CDR3nt: TGTGCCAGCAGCCGTCCCACAGGGGTAAACTACAATGAGCAGTTCTTC
j_gene: TRBJ2-1
d_gene: TRBD1
abundance: -
v_gene: TRBV5-8

CDR3aa: CASSISGPNPVAFF
CDR3nt: TGTGCCAGTAGTATATCCGGGCCCAATCCTGTAGCTTTCTTT
j_gene: TRBJ1-1
d_gene: -
abundance: -
v_gene: TRBV19

CDR3aa: CASSSAPRQGETGELFF
CDR3nt: TGTGCCAGCAGTTCTGCCCCGAGACAGGGTGAAACCGGGGAGCTGTTTTTT
j_gene: TRBJ2-2
d_gene: TRBD1
abundance: -
v_gene: TRBV11-1

CDR3aa: CASSRTGRTDTQYF
CDR3nt: TGTGCCAGCAGTCGAACAGGGCGGACAGATACGCAGTATTTT
j_gene: TRBJ2-3
d_gene: -
abundance: many
v_gene: TRBV28

CDR3aa: CASSPRQGGIETQYF
CDR3nt: TGTGCCAGCAGCCCTCGACAGGGTGGAATAGAGACCCAGTACTTC
j_gene: TRBJ2-5
d_gene: TRBD1
abundance: few
v_gene: TRBV6-1

CDR3aa: CASSPHQGGTYEQYF
CDR3nt: TGTGCCAGCAGTCCCCACCAGGGGGGCACCTACGAGCAGTACTTC
j_gene: TRBJ2-7
d_gene: -
abundance: many
v_gene: TRBV27

CDR3aa: CATSEEGWYGYTF
CDR3nt: TGTGCCACCAGTGAAGAAGGGTGGTATGGCTACACCTTC
j_gene: TRBJ1-2
d_gene: -
abundance: few
v_gene: TRBV24-1

CDR3aa: CSEIAGGFNEQFF
CDR3nt: TGCAGTGAGATAGCGGGAGGTTTCAATGAGCAGTTCTTC
j_gene: TRBJ2-1
d_gene: TRBD2
abundance: few
v_gene: TRBV20-1

CDR3aa: CASSTTGTAFNYGYTF
CDR3nt: TGTGCCAGTAGTACAACCGGGACAGCCTTTAACTATGGCTACACCTTC
j_gene: TRBJ1-2
d_gene: TRBD1
abundance: -
v_gene: TRBV19

CDR3aa: CASSESRWGNQPQHF
CDR3nt: TGTGCCAGCAGTGAAAGTAGATGGGGCAATCAGCCCCAGCATTTT
j_gene: TRBJ1-5
d_gene: -
abundance: many
v_gene: TRBV2

CDR3aa: CSGGGGLAGPSSYNEQFF
CDR3nt: TGCAGCGGGGGAGGGGGACTAGCGGGACCTAGCTCCTACAATGAGCAGTTCTTC
j_gene: TRBJ2-1
d_gene: TRBD2
abundance: many
v_gene: TRBV29-1